These 4 T cell receptor beta chains share one sample of origin, sequenced in a study of blood T cell repertoires in COVID-19. Generated by immunoSEQ multiplex PCR, the TCRdb table keeps only in-frame clones and is missing some. The sample lists about 180,000 clones; around 80% were seen once. The source material was peripheral blood. The receptors here all came from an older man with active or convalescent COVID-19.

This clone was recorded once. The chain recombines TRBV15 with TRBJ2-5, with D perhaps TRBD2 (7 bases). The CDR3 sequence is 15 residues long. V shed 3 bases and J shed 5 bases, with 16 bases lying between them. Germline V CDR1 and CDR2: LNHNV, YYDKDF (reference sequence). As DNA, the CDR3 is TGTGCCACCAGCAGCCAATGGGGGGGGCTTGAGACCCAGTACTTC. Translated: CATSSQWGGLETQYF.

The gene calls are TRBV19 and TRBJ1-2; D is undetermined. In germline, CDR1 is LNHDA, CDR2 SQIVND (reference sequence). The germline V and J ends were trimmed by 5 bases and 5 bases, with 12 bases remaining between them. CDR3 length: 13 amino acids. The CDR3 protein is CASSHSRYYGYTF. The CDR3 DNA is TGTGCCAGTAGTCACAGTAGGTATTATGGCTACACCTTC.

The chain joins TRBV5-1 to TRBJ1-2, with 7 positions matching TRBD1. The CDR3 sequence is 13 residues long. The trim removed 1 base at V and 8 bases at J, leaving 5 bases unmatched. The germline CDR1 and CDR2 sequences are SGHRS and YFSETQ. The CDR3, as DNA: TGCGCCAGCAGCTTGTACCAGGGGGACGGCTACACCTTC. Protein product: CASSLYQGDGYTF.

The chain links TRBV18 to TRBJ2-5; 12 positions agree with TRBD2. The CDR3 contains 18 residues. Germline values: CDR1 KGHSH, CDR2 LQKENI. J gave up 7 bases and V 5 bases, and 17 bases lay outside the gene matches. The chain's CDR3 is CASSARLAGAPGNRTQYF. CDR3 DNA sequence: TGTGCCAGCTCAGCCAGACTAGCGGGGGCGCCCGGGAATAGGACCCAGTACTTC.